The 6 T cell receptor beta chains listed next were all sequenced from one sample in a study of glioma-infiltrating T cells after dendritic cell vaccination. Method: immunoSEQ multiplex PCR; TCRdb's copy keeps in-frame clones and lacks some. The table shows 85,000 to 100,000 clones, with roughly 77% occurring only once. Time point: after dendritic cell vaccination, including at tumor progression/relapse. Sequencing was performed on blood, taken after dendritic cell vaccination. The receptors were sampled from a human donor with glioblastoma.

In DNA, the CDR3 is TGTGCCAGCAGCGCCACCCCGGACAGGAACTATGGCTACACCTTC. This translates into CASSATPDRNYGYTF. The V gene is TRBV21-1, the J gene TRBJ1-2; TRBD1 is the table's D call and was not checked against the DNA. TRBV21-1 is given as a pseudogene. The CDR3 sequence is 15 residues long.

The chain has TRBV6-1 and TRBJ1-1; D remains ambiguous. This CDR3 spans 12 amino acids. The V and J ends lost 4 bases and 0 bases respectively, with 3 bases between them. CDR1 and CDR2 from the germline V gene are MNHNS and SASEGT. The CDR3 bases are TGTGCCAGCAGTGCCTTGAACACTGAAGCTTTCTTT. This codes for CASSALNTEAFF.

V and J are TRBV7-2 and TRBJ1-4; D gene unclear. Trimming shortened V by 6 bases and J by 2 bases, and 10 bases separated the two germline ends. CDR3 length: 14 residues. CDR1 SGHTA and CDR2 FQGNSA come from the germline V gene. The CDR3 spells CASSPSSTNEKLFF. The CDR3 DNA follows: TGTGCCAGCAGTCCCTCCTCGACTAATGAAAAACTGTTTTTT.

This clone has just a few counts. The chain has TRBV25-1 and TRBJ2-5; 8 bases map to TRBD2. The CDR3 contains 18 residues. V shed 1 base and J 2 bases; nucleotides not matched to a gene: 12. Germline V gene lookup returns CDR1 MGHDK and CDR2 SYGVNS. Written as DNA, the CDR3 is TGTGCCAGCAGTGAATGGGTCGGGTTAGCGGGATTGCAAGAGACCCAGTACTTC. Translating it yields CASSEWVGLAGLQETQYF.

This clone was seen just once. The gene calls are TRBV13 and TRBJ1-2; TRBD1 matches at 12 bases. The CDR3 covers 16 residues. Germline loops: CDR1 PRHDT, CDR2 FYEKMQ (reference sequence). The V segment lost 1 base and the J segment 8 bases; nucleotides outside the gene matches: 8. This CDR3 is CASSLEGTGGLVGYTF. In DNA, the CDR3 is TGTGCCAGCAGCTTAGAGGGGACAGGGGGCCTTGTCGGCTACACCTTC.

Only a few counts were recorded for this clone. The chain uses TRBV6-5 and TRBJ1-3, with D maybe TRBD1 (6 bases). Germline V gene sequence: CDR1 MNHEY, CDR2 SVGAGI. V lost 6 bases, J lost 1 base, and 10 bases lay in between. The CDR3 runs 14 residues. CDR3 DNA: TGTGCCAGCAGACCGAGGGGGTCTGGAAACACCATATATTTT. It yields the protein CASRPRGSGNTIYF.